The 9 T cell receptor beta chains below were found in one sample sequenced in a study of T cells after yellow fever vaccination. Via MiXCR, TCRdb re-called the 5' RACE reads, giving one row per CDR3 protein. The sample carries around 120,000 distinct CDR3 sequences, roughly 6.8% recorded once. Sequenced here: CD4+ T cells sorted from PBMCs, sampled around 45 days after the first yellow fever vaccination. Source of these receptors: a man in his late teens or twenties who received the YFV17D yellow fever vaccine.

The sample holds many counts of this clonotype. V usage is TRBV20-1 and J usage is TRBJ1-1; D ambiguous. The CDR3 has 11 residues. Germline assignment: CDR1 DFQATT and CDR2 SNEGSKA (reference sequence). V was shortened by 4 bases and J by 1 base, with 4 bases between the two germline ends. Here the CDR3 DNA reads TGCAGTGCTAAAGAGAACACTGAAGCTTTCTTT. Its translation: CSAKENTEAFF.

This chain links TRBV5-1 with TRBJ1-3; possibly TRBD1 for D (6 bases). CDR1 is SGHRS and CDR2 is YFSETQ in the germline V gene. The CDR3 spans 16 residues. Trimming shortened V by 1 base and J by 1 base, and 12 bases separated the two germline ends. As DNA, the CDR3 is TGCGCCAGCAGCTTGCAAGGACAGCCTTCTGGAAACACCATATATTTT. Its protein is CASSLQGQPSGNTIYF.

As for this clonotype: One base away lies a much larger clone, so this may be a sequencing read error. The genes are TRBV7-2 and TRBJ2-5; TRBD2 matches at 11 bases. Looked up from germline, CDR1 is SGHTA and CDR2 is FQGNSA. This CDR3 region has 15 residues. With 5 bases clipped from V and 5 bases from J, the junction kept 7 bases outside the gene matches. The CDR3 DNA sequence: TGTGCCAGCAGCCCCCGACTAGCGGGGAGTGAGACCCAGTACTTC. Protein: CASSPRLAGSETQYF.

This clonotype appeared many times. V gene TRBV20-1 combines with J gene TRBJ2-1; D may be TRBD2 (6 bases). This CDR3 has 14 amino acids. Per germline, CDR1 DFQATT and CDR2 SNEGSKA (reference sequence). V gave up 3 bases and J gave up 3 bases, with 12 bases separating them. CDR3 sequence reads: CSASGTAYYNEQFF. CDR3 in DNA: TGCAGTGCTAGTGGGACTGCATACTACAATGAGCAGTTCTTC.

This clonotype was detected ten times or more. The CDR3 DNA reads TGTGCCAACAGCAGCTGCCGAACAGCACTGGCGTCCGAGCAGTACGTC. This gives the protein CANSSCRTALASEQYV. V usage is TRBV7-2 and J usage is TRBJ2-7; D is unresolved. From germline, CDR1 is SGHTA and CDR2 FQGNSA. The CDR3 runs 16 residues.

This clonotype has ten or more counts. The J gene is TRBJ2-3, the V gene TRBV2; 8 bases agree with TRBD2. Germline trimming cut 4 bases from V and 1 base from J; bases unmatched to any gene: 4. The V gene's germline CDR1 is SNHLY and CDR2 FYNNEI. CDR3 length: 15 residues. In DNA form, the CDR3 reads TGTGCCAGCAGTGTCGGGCGGGGGGGCACAGATACGCAGTATTTT. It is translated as CASSVGRGGTDTQYF. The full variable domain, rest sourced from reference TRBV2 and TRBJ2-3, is EPEVTQTPSHQVTQMGQEVILRCVPISNHLYFYWYRQILGQKVEFLVSFYNNEISEKSEIFDDQFSVERPDGSNFTLKIRSTKLEDSAMYFCASSVGRGGTDTQYFGPGTRLTVL.

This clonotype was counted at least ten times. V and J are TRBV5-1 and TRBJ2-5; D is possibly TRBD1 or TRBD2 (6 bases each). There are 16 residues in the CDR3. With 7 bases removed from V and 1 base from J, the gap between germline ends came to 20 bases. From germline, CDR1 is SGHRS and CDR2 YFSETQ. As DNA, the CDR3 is TGCGCCAGCCGATGGGGGGCCAAGGGGCCCCAAGAGACCCAGTACTTC. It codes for CASRWGAKGPQETQYF.

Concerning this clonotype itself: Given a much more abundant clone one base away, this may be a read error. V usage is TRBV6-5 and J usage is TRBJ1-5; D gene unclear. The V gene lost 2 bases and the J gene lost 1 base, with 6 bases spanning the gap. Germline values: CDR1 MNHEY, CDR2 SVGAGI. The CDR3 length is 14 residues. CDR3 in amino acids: CASSYGRSNQPQHF. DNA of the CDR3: TGTGCCAGCAGTTACGGCAGGAGCAATCAGCCCCAGCATTTT.

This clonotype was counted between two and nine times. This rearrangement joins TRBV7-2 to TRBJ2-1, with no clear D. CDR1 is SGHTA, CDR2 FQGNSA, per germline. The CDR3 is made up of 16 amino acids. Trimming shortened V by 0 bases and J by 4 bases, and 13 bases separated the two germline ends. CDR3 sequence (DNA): TGTGCCAGCAGCTTAGCAATCGCAGGTTCTTACAATGAGCAGTTCTTC. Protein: CASSLAIAGSYNEQFF.